The source of this TCR beta chain is a study of CD8 T cells in ankylosing spondylitis. General study results and limits: Ankylosing spondylitis blood seemed to carry a telltale TCR beta motif made of fewer than 10 highly homologous variants.

TCRdb reprocessed the 5' RACE reads with MiXCR, giving one entry per CDR3 protein. Of around 540,000 distinct CDR3 sequences in the sample, approximately 12% were seen once. At least ten counts were recorded for this clonotype. The antigen is unknown. The germline gives CDR1 SGHDT, CDR2 YYEEEE. The V and J ends lost 4 bases and 5 bases, in that order; junction bases with no gene match: 7. The CDR3 loop spans 15 amino acids. The chain employs TRBV5-6 and TRBJ1-2, with TRBD1 identical over 11 bases. Sequenced input: blood, either unsorted or a sorted T cell fraction (not recorded which). The source is a male donor with ankylosing spondylitis. CDR3 sequence: CASSVGGQGEYGYTF. The CDR3 nucleotides read TGTGCCAGCAGCGTCGGGGGACAGGGGGAATATGGCTACACCTTC.